These 2 T cell receptor beta chains were sequenced from one sample in a study of identical twins. One entry per CDR3 protein, called by TCRdb with MiXCR from the 5' RACE reads. The table includes under 900,000 distinct CDR3 sequences, roughly 12% detected once. These same data were also listed under a study on yellow fever vaccine responses in identical twins.

Sequenced: PBMCs. The receptors originated from a woman aged 18 to 35 in good health.

The CDR3 DNA is TGTGCCAGCAGTTTCGGTGGAGCGGGAGGGGAGACCCAGTACTTC. It specifies CASSFGGAGGETQYF. The chain joins TRBV27 to TRBJ2-5; 10 bases are a match to TRBD2. Trimming cost V 3 bases and J 5 bases; bases outside gene matches: 6. The CDR3 runs 15 residues. The germline CDR1 and CDR2 sequences are MNHEY and SMNVEV (reference sequence).

The chain has TRBV5-1 and TRBJ1-1; TRBD1 agrees at 7 bases. The CDR3 loop spans 14 amino acids. Germline V gene sequence: CDR1 SGHRS, CDR2 YFSETQ. Trimming at V came to 0 bases and at J to 5 bases, leaving 4 bases not matched to a gene. The CDR3, as DNA: TGCGCCAGCAGCTTGGCACAGGGGCGAACTGAAGCTTTCTTT. It is translated as CASSLAQGRTEAFF.